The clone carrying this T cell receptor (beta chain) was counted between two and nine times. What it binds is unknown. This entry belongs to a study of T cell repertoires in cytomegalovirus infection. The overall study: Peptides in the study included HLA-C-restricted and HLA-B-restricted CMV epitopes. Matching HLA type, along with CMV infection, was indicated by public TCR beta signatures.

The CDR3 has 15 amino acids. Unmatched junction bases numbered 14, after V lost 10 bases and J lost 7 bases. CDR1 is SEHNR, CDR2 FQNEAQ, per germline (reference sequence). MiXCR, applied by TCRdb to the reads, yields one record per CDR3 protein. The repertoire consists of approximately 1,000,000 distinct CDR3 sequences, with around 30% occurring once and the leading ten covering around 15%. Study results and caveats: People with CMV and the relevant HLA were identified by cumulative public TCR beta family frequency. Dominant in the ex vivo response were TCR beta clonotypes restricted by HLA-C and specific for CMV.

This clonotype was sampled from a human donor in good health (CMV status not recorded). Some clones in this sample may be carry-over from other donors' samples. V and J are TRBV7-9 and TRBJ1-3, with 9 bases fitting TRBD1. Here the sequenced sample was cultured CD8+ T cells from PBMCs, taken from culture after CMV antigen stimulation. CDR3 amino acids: CATWETRDRANTIYF. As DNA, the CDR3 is TGTGCCACCTGGGAGACCAGGGACAGGGCTAACACCATATATTTT.